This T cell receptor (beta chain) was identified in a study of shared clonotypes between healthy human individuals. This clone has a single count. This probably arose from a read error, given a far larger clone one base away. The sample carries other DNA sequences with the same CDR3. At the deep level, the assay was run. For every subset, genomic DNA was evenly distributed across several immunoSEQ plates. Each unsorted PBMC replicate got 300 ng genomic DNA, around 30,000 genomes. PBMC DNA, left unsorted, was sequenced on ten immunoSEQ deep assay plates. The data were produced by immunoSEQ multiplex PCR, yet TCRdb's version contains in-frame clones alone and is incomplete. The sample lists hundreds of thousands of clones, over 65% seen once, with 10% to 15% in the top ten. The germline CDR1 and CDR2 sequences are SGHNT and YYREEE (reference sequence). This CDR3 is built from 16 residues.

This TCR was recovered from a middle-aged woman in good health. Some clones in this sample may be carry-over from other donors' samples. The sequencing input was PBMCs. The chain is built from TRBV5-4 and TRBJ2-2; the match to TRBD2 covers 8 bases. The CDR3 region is CAGSPRGGRMVGELFF. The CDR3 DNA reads TGTGCCGGCAGCCCACGAGGCGGGAGGATGGTCGGGGAGCTGTTTTTT.